This TCR beta chain was found in a study of tumor T cells in aggressive B-cell lymphoma. Here immunoSEQ multiplex PCR was the method, and the copy in TCRdb shows in-frame clones only, minus some. Of 2,500 to 3,500 clones in the sample, less than 85% were seen once. With 6 bases clipped from V and 4 bases from J, the junction kept 7 bases outside the gene matches. Per the germline V gene, CDR1 is MNHEY and CDR2 is SVGAGI. The CDR3 extends over 14 amino acids. Sequenced: tumor tissue. The sequence was obtained from an adult with diffuse large B cell lymphoma. The chain is built from TRBV6-5 and TRBJ1-2, with TRBD1 matching 8 bases. The CDR3 DNA reads as TGTGCCAGCAGCCCGACAGGGGCTTCCTATGGCTACACCTTC. Protein: CASSPTGASYGYTF.